This T cell receptor beta chain was documented in a study of molecular identifiers for immune sequencing clone quantification. The overall study: Four of five splits of RNA from roughly 20,000 or 100,000 naive CD8 cells were sequenced in replicates.

Trimming pared 4 bases from V and 1 base from J, leaving 14 bases between. Looked up from germline, CDR1 is GTSNPN and CDR2 is SVGIG (reference sequence). This CDR3 is built from 16 residues. Previously published methods and listed TCR primers were used for the bulk TCR libraries. A single record per CDR3 protein comes from TCRdb applying MiXCR to the PCR reads. Altogether about 630,000 distinct CDR3 sequences are present, roughly 25% being singletons, with the ten largest covering about 0.81%. Concerning this clonotype: Its antigen is unidentified.

Study conclusions and caveats: Identical TCR molecules that share a barcode could lead to an underestimation of highly expanded clone sizes. It was shown that clones above 20 RNA copies held over 97% of effector molecules, but under 1% in naive cells.

Sequenced input: naive CD8+ T cells from blood, with Jurkat cell RNA spiked in. Described subset: FACS-sorted CD8+CD4-CCR7+CD45RA+ naive T cells. The TCR comes from a human donor in good health. Some libraries in this study had Jurkat cell RNA spiked in. V and J are TRBV30 and TRBJ2-6; D gene ambiguous. The CDR3 region is CAWTDGLGSGANVLTF. The CDR3 DNA sequence: TGTGCCTGGACGGACGGATTAGGTTCTGGGGCCAACGTCCTGACTTTC.